This T cell receptor beta chain was sequenced in a study of neurological immune-mediated disorders. Broader study findings: None of the CDR3 amino acid sequences of expanded clones were shared across subjects, and this suggested private repertoires in all groups.

cDNA was made by 5'RACE with 10-nucleotide random UMIs. Every sequencing run returned over 170 million TCR-beta sequences, which were derived from 15-18 subjects. TCRdb redid the calling of the 5' RACE reads with MiXCR, one entry per CDR3 protein. Here the sample spans about 70,000 distinct CDR3 sequences, around 4.8% being singletons. This CDR3 has 15 amino acids. At least ten counts were recorded for this clonotype. Antigen unknown. The sequencing input was PBMCs. This TCR came from an older woman with multiple sclerosis. The chain joins TRBV21-1 to TRBJ2-7; the D segment call TRBD2 is taken from the table without a DNA check. TRBV21-1 is marked as a pseudogene. The CDR3, as DNA: TGTGCCAGCCCCAAAAGGGAGGGCAGGTCCTACGAGCAGTACTTC. It encodes CASPKREGRSYEQYF.